This entry features one T cell receptor beta chain sequence. The antigen it binds to is not known. Base-call qualities are not available, and no considerably larger clone is one nucleotide away. The data belong to a study of T cell responses to AZD1222 COVID-19 vaccine (dated by TCRdb to the early 2020s). About the full investigation: AZD1222 recipients with second doses at about 4 weeks or about 12 weeks were pooled, because spike-specific TCR depth and breadth did not differ between schedules. TCR sequencing was performed for more than 230 trial participants, of whom roughly 200 were given two doses of AZD1222 and some 26 were given two doses of MenACWY control vaccine. Enrollment into the trials was organized by age into subgroups of 18-55, 56-69 and 70-plus years, and those subgroups contained roughly 140, 27 and 60 TCR-sequenced participants, respectively. Study-wide conclusions, independent of this receptor: Because no day 14 peak-response samples were available, repertoires were characterized only after the peak T cell response. Participants were mostly white British, with more females than males. The authors suggested clonal diversity may have been underestimated. Spike-specific TCR breadth and depth rose significantly after two AZD1222 doses compared with day 0 and with MenACWY recipients. Reportedly, almost half of the unique spike-specific TCRs recognized epitopes lying outside the regions that are mutated in the B.1.351 and B.1.1.7 variants. The 56-69-year group was small, and its depth increase did not reach significance, likely because of low power. Vaccine-associated CD4 TCRs spanned the whole spike protein, with dominant responses in regions 160-218 and 743-854. Conclusions about previously exposed vaccinees are limited, since just six or seven AZD1222 recipients were seropositive for SARS-CoV-2 at baseline.

The cysteine opens and the phenylalanine closes a CDR3 of 18 amino acids. CDR3 DNA only is kept here, 54 bases in frame from base 1. For CDR1 and CDR2, the germline V gene (reference sequence) lists PRHDT and FYEKMQ. Trimming takes 5 bases off V and 0 bases off J; junction bases not matched to a gene: 4. The sample's time point label is to be understood as: baseline before first vaccination. The vaccinee samples were drawn from two UK trials, COV001 and COV002, one of which was a single-blind randomized controlled phase 2/3 trial testing AZD1222 (ChAdOx1 nCoV-19) in healthy adults. Trial participant PBMC samples were collected at day 0 and day 28 after the second dose for TCRbeta chain sequencing. The CDR3 regions of human TCRbeta chains were subjected to immunosequencing. As for the original processing: Repertoire TCRs were matched against a reference library of SARS-CoV-2-specific TCRs generated with the MIRA antigen-specificity platform. Breadth was defined as the fraction of unique TCRs that were SARS-CoV-2-associated, and depth was defined as the fraction of total T cells that were SARS-CoV-2-associated. Using the MIRA data, each spike-specific TCR was mapped to the spike region that the TCR reacts to and placed in a CD4 or CD8 class. Log10-transformed breadth and depth values were compared by one-way ANOVA with Sidak's multiple comparisons tests. TCRdb retrieved this table from immuneACCESS and kept in-frame rearrangements only. Not all clones are present; in checked studies, unresolved V genes account for under half, and no reason is known for the remainder. V, J and clone size were drawn from that table, and D and trimming were deduced from the DNA. This sample comprises 200,000 or so clones, 85% to 95% of them detected only once. Roughly 9.2% of the sample lies in the top ten.

This clonotype was sampled from an adult in good health. The material was peripheral blood, obtained on day 0 of AZD1222 vaccination. The sequence joins TRBV13 to TRBJ2-2; 15 bases in the middle match TRBD2. CDR3 sequence: CASSVGLAGGTNTGELFF. The DNA is TGTGCCAGCAGCGTTGGACTAGCGGGAGGGACGAACACCGGGGAGCTGTTTTTT.